This is a list of T cell receptor beta chains from one sample in a study of cytomegalovirus exposure and HLA in healthy donors. Sequenced by immunoSEQ multiplex PCR; TCRdb stores in-frame clones only, minus some. The sample records more than 250,000 clones, around 86% being singletons. Sequencing was done on a sample of PBMCs. The receptors come from a woman aged 18-35 years in good health and CMV-seronegative. Both conserved end residues are part of each CDR3. The D gene is left open where the match is weak. Where a row states a size, it is once, few, many or the class of an expanded clone; other rows omit it.

DNA: TGCAGTGCTGCGGACAGGGTAAAAGCTTTCTTT
CDR3: CSAADRVKAFF
V: TRBV20-1
D: TRBD1
size: once
J: TRBJ1-1

DNA: TGCGCCAGCAGCTTACAGGGGGGAAGCTACGAGCAGTACTTC
CDR3: CASSLQGGSYEQYF
V: TRBV5-1
D: TRBD1
size: .
J: TRBJ2-7

DNA: TGTGCCAGCAGTTTAGGGGCAGGAGTAGGGAGCACAGATACGCAGTATTTT
CDR3: CASSLGAGVGSTDTQYF
V: TRBV28
D: .
size: .
J: TRBJ2-3

DNA: TGTGCCAGCAGCAGACAGGGACAGGGGGCCGACGAGCAGTACTTC
CDR3: CASSRQGQGADEQYF
V: TRBV7-2
D: TRBD1
size: .
J: TRBJ2-7

DNA: TGCAGCGTCGACCGACAGGACTCGGATGGCTACACCTTC
CDR3: CSVDRQDSDGYTF
V: TRBV29-1
D: .
size: .
J: TRBJ1-2

DNA: TGTGCCAGCAGCTCGTCCGGACACCTGAACACTGAAGCTTTCTTT
CDR3: CASSSSGHLNTEAFF
V: TRBV5-4
D: .
size: .
J: TRBJ1-1

DNA: TGTGCCATCAGTGGAGGACTAGCGGGCGGGGGCGACGAGCAGTACTTC
CDR3: CAISGGLAGGGDEQYF
V: TRBV10-3
D: TRBD2
size: .
J: TRBJ2-7

DNA: TGTGCCAGCAGAAAGATTACAGGATACTATGGCTACACCTTC
CDR3: CASRKITGYYGYTF
V: TRBV6-5
D: .
size: .
J: TRBJ1-2

DNA: TGTGCCAGCAGCTTGACTGTTACAGGGGACTATGGCTACACCTTC
CDR3: CASSLTVTGDYGYTF
V: TRBV7-2
D: TRBD1
size: .
J: TRBJ1-2

DNA: TGTGCCAGCAGTTTACTGGCAGGGGGAAACTATGGCTACACCTTC
CDR3: CASSLLAGGNYGYTF
V: TRBV28
D: TRBD1
size: once
J: TRBJ1-2

DNA: TGCAGCGTTATGCCCCCGCTCGCCCAGGACACTGAAGCTTTCTTT
CDR3: CSVMPPLAQDTEAFF
V: TRBV29-1
D: .
size: .
J: TRBJ1-1

DNA: TGTGCCAGCAGCGCAGCGGCACCTAGCACAGATACGCAGTATTTT
CDR3: CASSAAAPSTDTQYF
V: TRBV9
D: .
size: .
J: TRBJ2-3

DNA: TGTGCCAGCAGTTACGCCAGCGGGCCCTACGAGCAGTACTTC
CDR3: CASSYASGPYEQYF
V: TRBV6-5
D: .
size: .
J: TRBJ2-7

DNA: TGTGCCAGCAGCTTAGCCAGCAGGTTCTCCTACGAGCAGTACTTC
CDR3: CASSLASRFSYEQYF
V: TRBV7-6
D: .
size: .
J: TRBJ2-7

DNA: TGCGCCAGCAGCCCGGGACAGGGGTTCCGCAATGAGCAGTTCTTC
CDR3: CASSPGQGFRNEQFF
V: TRBV4-3
D: TRBD1
size: .
J: TRBJ2-1

DNA: TGTGCCAGCACTATACTCATGGGGGGGCGGTGGACTGAAGCTTTCTTT
CDR3: CASTILMGGRWTEAFF
V: TRBV27
D: .
size: .
J: TRBJ1-1

DNA: TGTGCCAGCAGAATCTCAGACAGCTCCTACAATGAGCAGTTCTTC
CDR3: CASRISDSSYNEQFF
V: TRBV27
D: .
size: .
J: TRBJ2-1

DNA: TGCGCCAGCAGCCAAGGGGCTAGCGGGAGTACAGATACGCAGTATTTT
CDR3: CASSQGASGSTDTQYF
V: TRBV4-3
D: TRBD2
size: .
J: TRBJ2-3

DNA: TGTGCCAGCAGCCGCCAAGAGACCCAGTACTTC
CDR3: CASSRQETQYF
V: TRBV7-9
D: .
size: .
J: TRBJ2-5

DNA: TGTGCCAGCAGTTTTATCGGGAGGTTACAAGAGACCCAGTACTTC
CDR3: CASSFIGRLQETQYF
V: TRBV27
D: TRBD2
size: .
J: TRBJ2-5

DNA: TGTGCCAGCAGCCTACAGGGATGGGACGAGCAGTACTTC
CDR3: CASSLQGWDEQYF
V: TRBV6-5
D: .
size: .
J: TRBJ2-7

DNA: TGTGCCACCAGCAGAGATCGGGTGTCTGAAGCTTTCTTT
CDR3: CATSRDRVSEAFF
V: TRBV15
D: .
size: .
J: TRBJ1-1

DNA: TGTGCCAGCAGCCCAGGTGGGCCCGTGCCATACGAGCAGTACTTC
CDR3: CASSPGGPVPYEQYF
V: TRBV5-4
D: .
size: .
J: TRBJ2-7

DNA: TGTGCCACCAGCACTAGGCTTTTTGGGTACGAGCAGTACTTC
CDR3: CATSTRLFGYEQYF
V: TRBV15
D: .
size: .
J: TRBJ2-7

DNA: TGTGCCAGCAGCTCGGCGGGAGTTGAGCAGTTCTTC
CDR3: CASSSAGVEQFF
V: TRBV7-2
D: TRBD2
size: .
J: TRBJ2-1

DNA: TGTGCCAGCTCACCTCGTTGGACAGACGACAATCAGCCCCAGCATTTT
CDR3: CASSPRWTDDNQPQHF
V: TRBV18
D: .
size: .
J: TRBJ1-5

DNA: TGTGCCAGCAGCCCCGGGACAGTGAGTGAGCAGTACTTC
CDR3: CASSPGTVSEQYF
V: TRBV5-4
D: TRBD1
size: .
J: TRBJ2-7

DNA: TGCGCCAGCAGCCATAGCGGGAGGGGCTCCTACAATGAGCAGTTCTTC
CDR3: CASSHSGRGSYNEQFF
V: TRBV4-1
D: TRBD2
size: once
J: TRBJ2-1

DNA: TGCGCCAGCAGCTTGGTCCCGGGGGAGAACACTGAAGCTTTCTTT
CDR3: CASSLVPGENTEAFF
V: TRBV5-1
D: .
size: .
J: TRBJ1-1

DNA: TGTGCCAGCAGCCACCCGGTCGGACTTAACAATGAGCAGTTCTTC
CDR3: CASSHPVGLNNEQFF
V: TRBV14
D: .
size: .
J: TRBJ2-1

DNA: TGTGCCAGCAGCCAAGAGGCGAGTGGACTAGCTCCCTACGAGCAGTACTTC
CDR3: CASSQEASGLAPYEQYF
V: TRBV14
D: TRBD2
size: few
J: TRBJ2-7

DNA: TGCGCCAGCAGCCAAGATCTGGGACTAGCGGATAACAATGAGCAGTTCTTC
CDR3: CASSQDLGLADNNEQFF
V: TRBV4-3
D: TRBD2
size: .
J: TRBJ2-1

DNA: TGTGCCACCAGCAACAGGGGATTGATCTATGGCTACACCTTC
CDR3: CATSNRGLIYGYTF
V: TRBV15
D: TRBD1
size: .
J: TRBJ1-2

DNA: TGTGCCAGCAGGTTAGCAGGAGGTATGGCCTACGAGCAGTACTTC
CDR3: CASRLAGGMAYEQYF
V: TRBV2
D: .
size: once
J: TRBJ2-7

DNA: TGCGCCAGCAGCCAATCCCCGAGGACTGAAGCTTTCTTT
CDR3: CASSQSPRTEAFF
V: TRBV4-1
D: .
size: .
J: TRBJ1-1

DNA: TGTGCCACCCACGACAGCTACGAGCAGTACTTC
CDR3: CATHDSYEQYF
V: TRBV6-5
D: .
size: .
J: TRBJ2-7

DNA: TGTGCCAGTATCCCACTAGCGGGAGTATTTGATGAGCAGTTCTTC
CDR3: CASIPLAGVFDEQFF
V: TRBV19
D: TRBD2
size: .
J: TRBJ2-1

DNA: TGTGCCAGCAGCACGGGACAAATTACTATCGGCTACACCTTC
CDR3: CASSTGQITIGYTF
V: TRBV2
D: .
size: .
J: TRBJ1-2

DNA: TGTGCCAGCAGCTTGGATTCCAGGACTAGCTGGGAGACCCAGTACTTC
CDR3: CASSLDSRTSWETQYF
V: TRBV5-6
D: TRBD2
size: once
J: TRBJ2-5

DNA: TGTGCCAGTAGTATGTCGGGAGTTCTCAATGAGCAGTTCTTC
CDR3: CASSMSGVLNEQFF
V: TRBV19
D: .
size: .
J: TRBJ2-1

DNA: TGTGCCAGCAGCTTGGAAGCAGGGCTTAATGAAAAACTGTTTTTT
CDR3: CASSLEAGLNEKLFF
V: TRBV5-4
D: .
size: .
J: TRBJ1-4

DNA: TGTGCCAGCAGCCCGGACAGTTTCACTGAAGCTTTCTTT
CDR3: CASSPDSFTEAFF
V: TRBV7-2
D: .
size: once
J: TRBJ1-1

DNA: TGTGCCAGCAGTTTTGAACAGGGAAGTCAGCCCCAGCATTTT
CDR3: CASSFEQGSQPQHF
V: TRBV6-5
D: .
size: .
J: TRBJ1-5

DNA: TGTGCCAGCAGCCTCGGACAGAACACTGAAGCTTTCTTT
CDR3: CASSLGQNTEAFF
V: TRBV6-5
D: .
size: .
J: TRBJ1-1

DNA: TGTGCCAGCAGCCGGAAACTAGCGGGAGGTGGCAATGAGCAGTTCTTC
CDR3: CASSRKLAGGGNEQFF
V: TRBV4-2
D: TRBD2
size: .
J: TRBJ2-1

DNA: TGCGCCAGCAGCCAAGATTGGGTAGCAGCGGCAGATACGCAGTATTTT
CDR3: CASSQDWVAAADTQYF
V: TRBV4-1
D: .
size: .
J: TRBJ2-3

DNA: TGCACCAGCAGCCCCCGGGACTTACACGCCGCCCACGAGCAGTACTTC
CDR3: CTSSPRDLHAAHEQYF
V: TRBV1
D: .
size: .
J: TRBJ2-7

DNA: TGTGCCAGCAGTGAAGCGGGCAGCACCTACAATGAGCAGTTCTTC
CDR3: CASSEAGSTYNEQFF
V: TRBV2
D: .
size: .
J: TRBJ2-1

DNA: TGTGCCAGCAGCCGCAGGGGTTGGGGTGAGCAGTTCTTC
CDR3: CASSRRGWGEQFF
V: TRBV6-1
D: .
size: .
J: TRBJ2-1

DNA: TGCAGCGTTGCAGGGGCTAAAACTAATGAAAAACTGTTTTTT
CDR3: CSVAGAKTNEKLFF
V: TRBV29-1
D: .
size: .
J: TRBJ1-4

DNA: TGTGCCAGCAGTTCACCGCCGGGACAGGGGCACTACGGGCAGTTCTTC
CDR3: CASSSPPGQGHYGQFF
V: TRBV6-5
D: TRBD1
size: .
J: TRBJ2-1